This entry features one TCR beta chain sequence. Its antigen is not identified. The germline CDR1 and CDR2 sequences are ENHRY and SYGVKD. The CDR3 runs 15 residues. The ends were cut back, 3 bases at V and 0 bases at J, with 12 bases in the middle. This record comes from a study of cytomegalovirus exposure and HLA in healthy donors. Study-level points and caveats: Sequencing likely generated an artifact that appeared as a cluster of highly shared sequence variants. What a later analysis reportedly showed was that an Asian-associated ancestry cluster had fewer N-insertions than the approximately 700-donor mean.

PCR was performed using 60 Vbeta and 13 Jbeta primers. The data were produced by immunoSEQ multiplex PCR, yet TCRdb's version contains in-frame clones alone and is incomplete. The sample gives under 150,000 clones, around 77% of which show up once; nearly 5% is in the top ten. The origin of this receptor is a woman in her 50s in good health and CMV-seronegative. The specimen sequenced was PBMCs. The chain has TRBV10-3 and TRBJ2-7; perhaps TRBD1 as D (6 bases). CDR3 amino acids: CAISDMGAASYEQYF. The CDR3 DNA sequence: TGTGCCATCAGTGATATGGGGGCGGCCTCCTACGAGCAGTACTTC.